This TCR beta chain was profiled in a study of vaccination effects on CD4 cells after COVID-19. Worth noting for this clone: Its antigen is not identified.

Prior to sequencing, the ViraFEST assay stimulated PBMC with viral peptide pools, which expanded the antigen-specific CD4+ T cells. Having been cultured for roughly 11 days, the cells underwent CD4+ T cell isolation. Nucleocapsid antibody tests were negative, and the vaccine recipients had no prior SARS-CoV-2 infection. IL-2 at 10 IU/ml and peptides at 8.5 to 10 ug/ml were added to cultured PBMC, fewer than 2.5 million per well. Sequencing was performed with immunoSEQ multiplex PCR; in TCRdb, only in-frame clones are kept and a portion is missing. The sample includes tens of thousands of clones, roughly 70% of them seen just once. This sample comprised CD4+ T cells from PBMCs cultured with SARS-CoV-2 spike peptides, obtained before COVID-19 vaccination. The source of this sequence is a human donor who received a COVID-19 vaccine.

In DNA, the CDR3 is TGTGCCAGCAGCCAATCGCAGACAAGCTCCTACGAGCAGTACTTC. Translating it yields CASSQSQTSSYEQYF. The rearrangement uses TRBV4-2 and TRBJ2-7; no clear D gene. This CDR3 comprises 15 residues. Germline CDR1 LGHNA, CDR2 YNFKEQ. V was cut by 2 bases and J by 0 bases, with 11 bases left in between.